This TCR beta chain is drawn from a study of molecular identifiers for immune sequencing clone quantification. The CDR3 extends over 14 amino acids. Germline CDR1 SNHLY, CDR2 FYNNEI. Between the trimmed V and J ends, which lost 1 base and 2 bases, there was a span of 7 bases. This clonotype was observed many times. TCRdb analysed the PCR reads with MiXCR anew, one entry per CDR3 protein. The sample has some 41,000 distinct CDR3 sequences; about 18% are singletons. Sequencing used naive CD8+ T cells from blood, with Jurkat cell RNA spiked in. Stated subset: FACS-sorted CD8+CD4-CCR7+CD45RA+ naive T cells. The gene calls are TRBV2 and TRBJ2-3; D is perhaps TRBD1 or TRBD2 (5 bases each). The source of this sequence is a human donor in good health. Some libraries in this study had Jurkat cell RNA spiked in. The CDR3 nucleotides are TGTGCCAGCAGTGAAGGGGGGAACACAGATACGCAGTATTTT. Translated, it gives CASSEGGNTDTQYF.